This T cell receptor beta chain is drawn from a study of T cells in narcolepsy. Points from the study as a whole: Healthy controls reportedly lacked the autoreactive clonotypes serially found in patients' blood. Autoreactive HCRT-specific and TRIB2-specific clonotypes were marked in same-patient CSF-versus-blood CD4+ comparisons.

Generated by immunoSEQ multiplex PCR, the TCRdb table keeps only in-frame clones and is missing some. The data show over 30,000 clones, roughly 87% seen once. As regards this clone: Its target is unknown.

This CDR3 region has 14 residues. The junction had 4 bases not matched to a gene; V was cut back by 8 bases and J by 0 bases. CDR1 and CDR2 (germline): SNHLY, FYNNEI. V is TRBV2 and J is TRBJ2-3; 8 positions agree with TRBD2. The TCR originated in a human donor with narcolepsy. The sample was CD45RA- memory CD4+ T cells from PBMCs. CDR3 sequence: CASRGGTSTDTQYF. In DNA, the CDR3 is TGTGCCAGCCGCGGGGGGACTAGCACAGATACGCAGTATTTT.